A selection of T cell receptor beta chains follows, all from one sample in a study of blood T cell repertoires in COVID-19. The protocol was immunoSEQ multiplex PCR, while the TCRdb copy is restricted to in-frame clones and leaves out a portion. The profile shows under 170,000 clones, about four fifths of them singletons. Sequences were obtained from peripheral blood. The receptors here all came from a man in his sixties or seventies with acute or convalescent COVID-19. Both conserved end residues are trimmed from each CDR3. The order of the fields is J gene, V gene, CDR3 length, CDR3 protein.

>TRBJ1-5|TRBV5-1|13
ASSSGQGSGQPQH
>TRBJ2-5|TRBV2|16
ASSEFSSGTGIWETQY
>TRBJ1-5|TRBV12-3/TRBV12-4|11
ASSRDRNQPQH
>TRBJ2-5|TRBV5-5|15
ASSFPTARGGKETQY
>TRBJ1-3|TRBV29-1|12
SVSGQGSGNTIY
>TRBJ1-5|TRBV19|10
ASRLGNQPQH
>TRBJ2-2|TRBV7-6|14
ASSLNRDRVTGELF
>TRBJ1-1|TRBV5-1|12
ASRTLPGDTEAF
>TRBJ2-7|TRBV27|13
ASTRTTAGGYEQY
>TRBJ2-5|TRBV10-1|12
ASSRTAVGGTQY
>TRBJ2-5|TRBV18|13
ASSPPSREQETQY
>TRBJ1-1|TRBV6-5|12
ASSYTGENTEAF
>TRBJ2-7|TRBV9|15
ASSSSGGLAVTDEQY
>TRBJ1-4|TRBV18|13
ASSSSGEQGEKLF
>TRBJ2-6|TRBV5-6|15
ASSLGGTGGGANVLT
>TRBJ2-1|TRBV15|13
ATSRAGTGGNEQF
>TRBJ2-3|TRBV11-2|16
ASSSVGAGRSDQNTQY
>TRBJ1-2|TRBV7-2|17
ASSPRRQGADPLGYGYT
>TRBJ2-1|TRBV28|12
ASSFTATLGEQF
>TRBJ1-1|TRBV29-1|9
SAIVNTEAF
>TRBJ1-2|TRBV12-3/TRBV12-4|11
ASSLEGFDGYT
>TRBJ2-2|TRBV6-5|13
ASSLGQGNTGELF
>TRBJ1-2|TRBV27|13
ASSESDRGRYGYT
>TRBJ2-7|TRBV6-1|11
ASSEARQVGMY
>TRBJ1-2|TRBV5-6|12
ASSAGQDYYGYT
>TRBJ1-3|TRBV15|10
ATSRDKNTIY